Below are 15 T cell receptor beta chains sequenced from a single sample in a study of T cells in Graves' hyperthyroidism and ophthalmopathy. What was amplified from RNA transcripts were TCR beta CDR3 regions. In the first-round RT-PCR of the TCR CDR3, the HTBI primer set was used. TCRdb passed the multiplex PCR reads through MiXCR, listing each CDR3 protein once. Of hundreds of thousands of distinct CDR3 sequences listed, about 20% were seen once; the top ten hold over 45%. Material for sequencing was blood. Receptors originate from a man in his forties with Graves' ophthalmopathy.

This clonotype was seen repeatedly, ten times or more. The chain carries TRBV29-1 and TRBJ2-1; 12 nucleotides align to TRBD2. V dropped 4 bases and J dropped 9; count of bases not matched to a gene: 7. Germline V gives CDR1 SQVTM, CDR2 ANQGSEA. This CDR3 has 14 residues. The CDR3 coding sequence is TGCAGCGTTGGGGAAGGACTAGCGGGAATTGAGCAGTTCTTC. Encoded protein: CSVGEGLAGIEQFF.

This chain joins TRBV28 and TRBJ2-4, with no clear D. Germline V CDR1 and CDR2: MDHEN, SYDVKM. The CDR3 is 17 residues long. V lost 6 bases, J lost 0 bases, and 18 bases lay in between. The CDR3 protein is CASSFRPIGTAKNIQYF. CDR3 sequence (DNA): TGTGCCAGCAGCTTCCGACCCATTGGTACAGCCAAAAACATTCAGTACTTC.

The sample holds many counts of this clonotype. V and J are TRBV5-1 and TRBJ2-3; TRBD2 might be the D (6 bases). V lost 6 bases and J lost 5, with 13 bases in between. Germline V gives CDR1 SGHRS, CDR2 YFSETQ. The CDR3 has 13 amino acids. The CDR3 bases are TGCGCCAGCACCAACCGGGGAGGAGATACGCAGTATTTT. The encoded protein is CASTNRGGDTQYF.

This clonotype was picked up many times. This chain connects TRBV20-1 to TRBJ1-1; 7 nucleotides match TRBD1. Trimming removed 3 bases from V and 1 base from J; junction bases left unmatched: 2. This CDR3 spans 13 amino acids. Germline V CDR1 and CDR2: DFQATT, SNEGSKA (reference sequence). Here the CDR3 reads CSARTGPNTEAFF. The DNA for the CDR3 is TGCAGTGCTAGGACAGGGCCGAACACTGAAGCTTTCTTT.

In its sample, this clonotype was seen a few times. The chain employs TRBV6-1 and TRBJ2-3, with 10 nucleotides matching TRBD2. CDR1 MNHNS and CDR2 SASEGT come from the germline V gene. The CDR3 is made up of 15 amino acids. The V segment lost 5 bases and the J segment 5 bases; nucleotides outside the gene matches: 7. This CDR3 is CASSPSGREGDTQYF. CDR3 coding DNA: TGTGCCAGCAGTCCCAGCGGGAGGGAGGGAGATACGCAGTATTTT.

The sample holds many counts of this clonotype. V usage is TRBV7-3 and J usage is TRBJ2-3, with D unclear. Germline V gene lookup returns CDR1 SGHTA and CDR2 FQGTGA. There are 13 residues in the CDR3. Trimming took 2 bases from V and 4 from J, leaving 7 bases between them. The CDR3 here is CASSLLSADTQYF. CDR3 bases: TGTGCCAGCAGCTTATTGTCTGCAGATACGCAGTATTTT.

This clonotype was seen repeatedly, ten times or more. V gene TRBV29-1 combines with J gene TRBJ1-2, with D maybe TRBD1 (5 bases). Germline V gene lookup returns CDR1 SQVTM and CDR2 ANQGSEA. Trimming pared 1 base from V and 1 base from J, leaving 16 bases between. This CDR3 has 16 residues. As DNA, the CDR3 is TGCAGCGTTGAAGTTTCCGGGCAGGGTTATAACTATGGCTACACCTTC. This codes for CSVEVSGQGYNYGYTF.

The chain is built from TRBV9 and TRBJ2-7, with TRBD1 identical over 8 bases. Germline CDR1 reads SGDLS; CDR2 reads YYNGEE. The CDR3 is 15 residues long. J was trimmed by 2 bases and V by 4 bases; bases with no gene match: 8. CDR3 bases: TGTGCCAGCAGCCCGGACAGGGTAAGGGCCTACGAGCAGTACTTC. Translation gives CASSPDRVRAYEQYF.

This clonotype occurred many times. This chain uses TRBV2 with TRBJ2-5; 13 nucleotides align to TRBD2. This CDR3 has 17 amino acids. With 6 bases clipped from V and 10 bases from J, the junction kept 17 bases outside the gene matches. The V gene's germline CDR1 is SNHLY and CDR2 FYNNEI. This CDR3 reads CASSRLAGGLSEGGQYF. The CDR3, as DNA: TGTGCCAGCAGCCGACTAGCGGGAGGTTTGAGCGAGGGAGGCCAGTACTTC.

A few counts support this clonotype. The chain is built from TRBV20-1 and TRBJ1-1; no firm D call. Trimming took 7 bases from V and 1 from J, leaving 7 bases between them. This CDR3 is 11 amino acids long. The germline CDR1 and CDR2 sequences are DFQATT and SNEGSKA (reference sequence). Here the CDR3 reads CSVARNTEAFF. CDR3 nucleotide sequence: TGCAGTGTAGCGAGGAACACTGAAGCTTTCTTT.

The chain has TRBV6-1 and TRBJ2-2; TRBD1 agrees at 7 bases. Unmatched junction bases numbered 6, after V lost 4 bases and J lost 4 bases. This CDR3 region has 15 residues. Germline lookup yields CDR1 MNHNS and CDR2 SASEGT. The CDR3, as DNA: TGTGCCAGCAGTGGATCTACAGGGGTCACCGGGGAGCTGTTTTTT. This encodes CASSGSTGVTGELFF.

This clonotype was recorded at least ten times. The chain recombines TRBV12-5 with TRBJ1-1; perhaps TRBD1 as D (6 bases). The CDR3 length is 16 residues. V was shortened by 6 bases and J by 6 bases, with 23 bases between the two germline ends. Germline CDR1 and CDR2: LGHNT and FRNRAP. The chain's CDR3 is CASGPPQWNRAPEAFF. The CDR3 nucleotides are TGTGCTAGTGGCCCCCCTCAGTGGAACAGGGCCCCTGAAGCTTTCTTT.

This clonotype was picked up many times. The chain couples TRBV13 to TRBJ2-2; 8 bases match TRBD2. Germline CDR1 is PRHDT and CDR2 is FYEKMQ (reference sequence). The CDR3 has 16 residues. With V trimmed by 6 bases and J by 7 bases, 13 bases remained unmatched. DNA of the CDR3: TGTGCCAGCAGTGACGGGGGGGCCCCCGATGGCGGGGAGCTGTTTTTT. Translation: CASSDGGAPDGGELFF.

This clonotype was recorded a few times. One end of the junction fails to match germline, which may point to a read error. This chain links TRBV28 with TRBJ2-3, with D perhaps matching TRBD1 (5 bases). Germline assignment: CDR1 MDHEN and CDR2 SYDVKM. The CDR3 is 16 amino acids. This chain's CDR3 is CASSLASVSDTDTQYF. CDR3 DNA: TGTGCCAGCAGTTTGGCCTCGGTCTCGGACACAGATACACAGTATTTT.

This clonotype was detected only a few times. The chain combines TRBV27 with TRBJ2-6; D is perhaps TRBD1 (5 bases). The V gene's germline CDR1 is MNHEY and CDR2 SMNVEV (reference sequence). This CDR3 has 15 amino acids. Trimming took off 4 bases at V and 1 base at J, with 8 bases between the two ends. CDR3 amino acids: CASSSPGSGANVLTF. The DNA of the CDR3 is TGTGCCAGCAGTTCCCCAGGGTCTGGGGCCAACGTCCTGACTTTC. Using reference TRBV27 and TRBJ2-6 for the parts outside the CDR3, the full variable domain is EAQVTQNPRYLITVTGKKLTVTCSQNMNHEYMSWYRQDPGLGLRQIYYSMNVEVTDKGDVPEGYKVSRKEKRNFPLILESPSPNQTSLYFCASSSPGSGANVLTFGAGSRLTVL.